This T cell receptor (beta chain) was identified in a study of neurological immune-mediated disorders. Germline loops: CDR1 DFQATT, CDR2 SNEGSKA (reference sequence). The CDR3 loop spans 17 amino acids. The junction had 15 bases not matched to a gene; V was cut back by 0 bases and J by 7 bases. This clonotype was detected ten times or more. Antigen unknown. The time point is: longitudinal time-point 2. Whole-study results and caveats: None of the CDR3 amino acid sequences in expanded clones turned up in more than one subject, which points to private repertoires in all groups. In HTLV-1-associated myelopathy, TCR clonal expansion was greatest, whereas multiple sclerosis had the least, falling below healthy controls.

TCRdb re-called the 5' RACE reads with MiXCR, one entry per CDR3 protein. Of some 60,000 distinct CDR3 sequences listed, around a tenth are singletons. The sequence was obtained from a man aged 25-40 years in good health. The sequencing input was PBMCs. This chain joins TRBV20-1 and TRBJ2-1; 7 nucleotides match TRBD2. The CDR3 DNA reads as TGCAGTGCTAGAGATCAACGGCGGGAGAGGGTCAGGAATGAGCAGTTCTTC. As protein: CSARDQRRERVRNEQFF.